This T cell receptor beta chain was obtained from a study of blood T cell repertoires in COVID-19. Turning to the study itself: Samples came from the United States, Italy and Spain, spanning acute and convalescent COVID-19. PBMCs, B-cell-depleted T cells, or T cells were the source of the cDNA or gDNA that made up the material.

The CDR3 is made up of 15 amino acids. Germline V lookup: CDR1 SGHTA, CDR2 FQGNSA. V was trimmed by 1 base and J by 6 bases, leaving 12 bases between them. Original data processing: Reference gene primer amplification yielded estimated nucleated cell counts. The table came from immunoSEQ multiplex PCR; TCRdb's copy has only in-frame clones and leaves some out. For V, J and clone size, that table is used; D and trimming come from the DNA. The data hold 95,000 to 100,000 clones, with approximately 84% observed a single time. Sequencing was done on a sample of peripheral blood. The sequence was collected from a woman in her fifties or sixties with acute or convalescent COVID-19. The V and J genes are TRBV7-2 and TRBJ1-4; D may be TRBD1 (6 bases). As DNA, the CDR3 is TGTGCCAGCAGCTTAGTAGTTGGGGGCGATGAAAAACTGTTTTTT. It yields the protein CASSLVVGGDEKLFF.